Detailed here is one T cell receptor beta chain. The sample is drawn from a study of blood T cell repertoires in COVID-19. Turning to the study itself: Sources were T cells, B-cell-depleted T cells, or PBMCs; the material itself was cDNA or gDNA.

Followed longitudinally, the Seattle patients had been enrolled during active infection. V was trimmed by 4 bases and J by 7 bases, leaving 12 bases between them. CDR3 length: 13 residues. Looked up from germline, CDR1 is SGHNT and CDR2 is YYREEE (reference sequence). In the study's own analysis: Using reference gene primer amplification, nucleated cell counts were estimated. Assay: immunoSEQ multiplex PCR; the TCRdb copy retains only in-frame clones and omits some. The V and J calls and clone size are taken from that table; D and trimming were inferred from the DNA. Counted here are over 250,000 clones, approximately 90% occurring once; the ten biggest clones make up 6.3%.

The rearrangement uses TRBV5-4 and TRBJ2-1; D perhaps matches TRBD1 (6 bases). This TCR came from a woman in her fifties or sixties with COVID-19, enrolled during active disease. The sample comprised peripheral blood. The CDR3 DNA is TGTGCCAGCAGCCCGGACAGTAGGAATGAGCAGTTCTTC. Amino acid sequence: CASSPDSRNEQFF. Variable domain in full (rest from reference TRBV5-4 and TRBJ2-1): ETGVTQSPTHLIKTRGQQVTLRCSSQSGHNTVSWYQQALGQGPQFIFQYYREEENGRGNFPPRFSGLQFPNYSSELNVNALELDDSALYLCASSPDSRNEQFFGPGTRLTVL.